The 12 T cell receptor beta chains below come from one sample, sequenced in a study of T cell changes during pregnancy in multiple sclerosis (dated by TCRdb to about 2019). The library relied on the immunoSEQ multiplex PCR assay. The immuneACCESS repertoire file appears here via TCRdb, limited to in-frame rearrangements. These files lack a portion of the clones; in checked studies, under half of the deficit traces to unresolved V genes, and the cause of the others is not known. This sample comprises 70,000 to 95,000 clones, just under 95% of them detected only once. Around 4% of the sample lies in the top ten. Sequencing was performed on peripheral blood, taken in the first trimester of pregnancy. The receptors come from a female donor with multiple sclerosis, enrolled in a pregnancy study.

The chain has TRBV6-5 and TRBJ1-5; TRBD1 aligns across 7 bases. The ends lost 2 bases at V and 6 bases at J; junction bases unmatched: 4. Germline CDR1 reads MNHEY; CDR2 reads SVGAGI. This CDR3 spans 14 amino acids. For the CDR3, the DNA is TGTGCCAGCAGTTACGGAGGGGGCGGTCAGCCCCAGCATTTT. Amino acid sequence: CASSYGGGGQPQHF.

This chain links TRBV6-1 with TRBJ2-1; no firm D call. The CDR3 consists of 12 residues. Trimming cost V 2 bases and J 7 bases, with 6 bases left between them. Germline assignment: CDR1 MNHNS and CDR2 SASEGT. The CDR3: CASSEIGNEQFF. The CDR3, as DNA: TGTGCCAGCAGTGAAATCGGGAATGAGCAGTTCTTC.

CDR3 coding DNA: TGCGCCAGCAGCCAGGCGAGAGATACGCAGTATTTT. Translated, it gives CASSQARDTQYF. V usage is TRBV5-1 and J usage is TRBJ2-3; D is unresolved. The germline V and J ends were trimmed by 4 bases and 5 bases, with 8 bases remaining between them. Germline CDR1 SGHRS, CDR2 YFSETQ. The CDR3 has 12 residues.

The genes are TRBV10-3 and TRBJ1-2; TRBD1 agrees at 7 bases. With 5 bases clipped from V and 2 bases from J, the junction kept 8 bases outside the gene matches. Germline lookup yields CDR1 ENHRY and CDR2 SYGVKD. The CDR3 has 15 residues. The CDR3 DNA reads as TGTGCCATCAGTAGGACTAAGACAGGGAACTATGGCTACACCTTC. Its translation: CAISRTKTGNYGYTF.

The CDR3 region has the DNA TGTGCCAGCACCAACCCTAGGGACAGGGGCCCTACCAGGCAGCCCCAGCATTTT. Encoded protein: CASTNPRDRGPTRQPQHF. The chain is built from TRBV27 and TRBJ1-5; 10 nucleotides line up with TRBD1. CDR3 length equals 18 residues. Per germline, CDR1 MNHEY and CDR2 SMNVEV (reference sequence). V lost 7 bases to trimming and J lost 7 bases; unmatched junction nucleotides: 19.

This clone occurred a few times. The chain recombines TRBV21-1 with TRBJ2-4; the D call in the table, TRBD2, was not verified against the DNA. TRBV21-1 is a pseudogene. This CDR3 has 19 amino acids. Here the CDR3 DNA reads TGTGCCAGCAGCAGGGGACTAGCGGGGGGACGCGGGGCCAAAAACATTCAGTACTTC. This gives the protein CASSRGLAGGRGAKNIQYF.

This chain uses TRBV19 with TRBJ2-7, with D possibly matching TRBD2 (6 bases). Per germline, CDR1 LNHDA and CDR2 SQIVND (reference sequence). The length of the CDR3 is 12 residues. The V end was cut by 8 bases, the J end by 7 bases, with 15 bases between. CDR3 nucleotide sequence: TGTGCCAGTTCCTGGGGACTGGGGGAGCAGTACTTC. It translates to CASSWGLGEQYF.

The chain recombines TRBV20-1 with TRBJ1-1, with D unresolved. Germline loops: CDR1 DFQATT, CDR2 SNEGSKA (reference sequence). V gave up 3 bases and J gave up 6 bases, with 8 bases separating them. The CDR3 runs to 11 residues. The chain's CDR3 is CSAREDSEAFF. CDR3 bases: TGCAGTGCTAGGGAGGACTCTGAAGCTTTCTTT.

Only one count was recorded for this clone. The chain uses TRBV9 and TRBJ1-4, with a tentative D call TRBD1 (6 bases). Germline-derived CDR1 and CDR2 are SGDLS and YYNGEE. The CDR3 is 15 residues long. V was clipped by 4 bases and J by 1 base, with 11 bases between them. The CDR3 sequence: CASSLKQGTNEKLFF. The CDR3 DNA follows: TGTGCCAGCAGCTTAAAACAGGGAACTAATGAAAAACTGTTTTTT.

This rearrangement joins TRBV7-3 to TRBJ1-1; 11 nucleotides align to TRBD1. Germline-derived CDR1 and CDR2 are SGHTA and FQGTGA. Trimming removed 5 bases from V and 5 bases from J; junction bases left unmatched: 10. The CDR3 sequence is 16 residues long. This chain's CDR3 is CASSTWTGGRGTEAFF. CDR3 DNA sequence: TGTGCCAGCAGCACCTGGACAGGGGGCCGAGGTACTGAAGCTTTCTTT. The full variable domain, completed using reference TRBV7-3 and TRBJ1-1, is GAGVSQTPSNKVTEKGKYVELRCDPISGHTALYWYRQSLGQGPEFLIYFQGTGAADDSGLPNDRFFAVRPEGSVSTLKIQRTERGDSAVYLCASSTWTGGRGTEAFFGQGTRLTVV.

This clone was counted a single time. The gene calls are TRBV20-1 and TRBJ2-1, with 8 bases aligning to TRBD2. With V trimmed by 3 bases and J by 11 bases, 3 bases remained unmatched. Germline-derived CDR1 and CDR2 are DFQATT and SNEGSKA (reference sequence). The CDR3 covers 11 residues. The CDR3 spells CSASRGGQQFF. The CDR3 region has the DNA TGCAGTGCTAGTCGCGGGGGGCAGCAGTTCTTC.

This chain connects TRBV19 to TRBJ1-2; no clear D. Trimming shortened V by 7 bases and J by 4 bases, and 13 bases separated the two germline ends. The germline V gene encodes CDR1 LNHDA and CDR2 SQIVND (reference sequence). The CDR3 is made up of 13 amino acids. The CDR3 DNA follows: TGTGCCAGTACCGGGGAGGGTGGCTATGGCTACACCTTC. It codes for CASTGEGGYGYTF.